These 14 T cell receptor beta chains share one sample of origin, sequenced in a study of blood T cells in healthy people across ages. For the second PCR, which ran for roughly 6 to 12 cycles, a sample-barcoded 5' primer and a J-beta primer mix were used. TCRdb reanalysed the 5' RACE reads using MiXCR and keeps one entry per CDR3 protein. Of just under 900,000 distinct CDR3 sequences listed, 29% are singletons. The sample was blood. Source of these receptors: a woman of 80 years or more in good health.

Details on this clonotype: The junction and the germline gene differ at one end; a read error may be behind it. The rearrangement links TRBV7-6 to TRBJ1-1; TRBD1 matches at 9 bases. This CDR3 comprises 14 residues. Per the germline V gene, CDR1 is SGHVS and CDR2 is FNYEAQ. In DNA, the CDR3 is TGTGCCAGCAGCCCAGGGACAGGGAACACTGGAGCTTTCTTT. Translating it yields CASSPGTGNTGAFF. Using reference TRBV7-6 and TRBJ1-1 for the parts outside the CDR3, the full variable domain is GAGVSQSPRYKVTKRGQDVALRCDPISGHVSLYWYRQALGQGPEFLTYFNYEAQQDKSGLPNDRFSAERPEGSISTLTIQRTEQRDSAMYRCASSPGTGNTGAFFGQGTRLTVV.

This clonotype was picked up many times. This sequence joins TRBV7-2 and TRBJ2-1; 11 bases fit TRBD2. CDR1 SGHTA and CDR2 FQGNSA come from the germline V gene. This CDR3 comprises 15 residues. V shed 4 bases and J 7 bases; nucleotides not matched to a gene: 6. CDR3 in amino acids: CASSSRASGGNEQFF. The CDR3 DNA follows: TGTGCCAGCAGCTCGAGGGCTAGCGGGGGGAATGAGCAGTTCTTC.

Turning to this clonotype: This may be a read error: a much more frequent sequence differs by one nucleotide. In DNA form, the CDR3 reads TGTGCCGTCAGCCCCCGAGGGACAGATACGCAGTATTTT. Translation: CAVSPRGTDTQYF. The chain employs TRBV10-3 and TRBJ2-3; possible D gene TRBD2, 5 bases. The germline gives CDR1 ENHRY, CDR2 SYGVKD. The CDR3 has 13 residues.

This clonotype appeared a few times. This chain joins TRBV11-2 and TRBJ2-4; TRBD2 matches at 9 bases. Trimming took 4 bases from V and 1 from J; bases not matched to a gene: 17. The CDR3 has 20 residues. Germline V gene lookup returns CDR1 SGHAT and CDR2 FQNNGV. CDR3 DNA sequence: TGTGCCAGCAGCTCGTGGGTCGGGGCTAGCGGGGATGGGGCCAAAAACATTCAGTACTTC. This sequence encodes CASSSWVGASGDGAKNIQYF. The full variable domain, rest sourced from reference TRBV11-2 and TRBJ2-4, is EAGVAQSPRYKIIEKRQSVAFWCNPISGHATLYWYQQILGQGPKLLIQFQNNGVVDDSQLPKDRFSAERLKGVDSTLKIQPAKLEDSAVYLCASSSWVGASGDGAKNIQYFGAGTRLSVL.

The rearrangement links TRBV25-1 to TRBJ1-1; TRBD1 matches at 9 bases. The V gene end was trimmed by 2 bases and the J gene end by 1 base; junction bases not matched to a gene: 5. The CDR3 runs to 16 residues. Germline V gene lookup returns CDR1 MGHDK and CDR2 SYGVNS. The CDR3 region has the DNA TGTGCCAGCAGTGAACTAGGACAGGGGAAGAACACTGAAGCTTTCTTT. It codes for CASSELGQGKNTEAFF.

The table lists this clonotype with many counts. The CDR3 sequence is CAISENTGFSYNEQFF. CDR3 DNA sequence: TGTGCCATCAGTGAAAATACAGGATTCTCCTACAATGAGCAGTTCTTC. The gene calls are TRBV10-3 and TRBJ2-1; D is perhaps TRBD1 (5 bases). The V end lost 3 bases, the J end lost 0 bases, and 12 bases lay between the germline ends. Germline CDR1 and CDR2: ENHRY and SYGVKD. This CDR3 has 16 amino acids.

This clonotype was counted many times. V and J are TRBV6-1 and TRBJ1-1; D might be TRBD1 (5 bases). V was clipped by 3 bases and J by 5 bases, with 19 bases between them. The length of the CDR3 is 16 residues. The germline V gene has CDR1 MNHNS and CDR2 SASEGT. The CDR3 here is CASSEGPPTAGTEAFF. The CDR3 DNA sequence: TGTGCCAGCAGTGAGGGGCCCCCGACGGCTGGAACTGAAGCTTTCTTT.

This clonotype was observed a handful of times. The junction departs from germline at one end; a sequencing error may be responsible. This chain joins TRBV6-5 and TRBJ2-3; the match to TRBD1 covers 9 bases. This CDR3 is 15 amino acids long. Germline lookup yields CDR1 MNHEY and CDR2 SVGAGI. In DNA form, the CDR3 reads TGTGCCGGCAGCCTACAGGGGGCGTCCACAGATACGCAGTATTTT. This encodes CAGSLQGASTDTQYF.

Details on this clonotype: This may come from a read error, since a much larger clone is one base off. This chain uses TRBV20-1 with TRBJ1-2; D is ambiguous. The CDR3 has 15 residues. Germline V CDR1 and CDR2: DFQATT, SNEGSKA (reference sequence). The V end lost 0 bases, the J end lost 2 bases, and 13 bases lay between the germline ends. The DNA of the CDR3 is TGCAGTGCTAGAGAGAGGCCATCAGCCAACTATGGCTACACCTTC. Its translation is CSARERPSANYGYTF.

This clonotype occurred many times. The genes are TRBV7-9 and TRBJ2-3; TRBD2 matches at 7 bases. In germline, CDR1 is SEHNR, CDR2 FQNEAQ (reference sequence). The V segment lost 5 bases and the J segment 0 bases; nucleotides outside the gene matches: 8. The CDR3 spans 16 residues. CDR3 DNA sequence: TGTGCCAGCAGCGGGGGGGTGGCGGAAAGCACAGATACGCAGTATTTT. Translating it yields CASSGGVAESTDTQYF.

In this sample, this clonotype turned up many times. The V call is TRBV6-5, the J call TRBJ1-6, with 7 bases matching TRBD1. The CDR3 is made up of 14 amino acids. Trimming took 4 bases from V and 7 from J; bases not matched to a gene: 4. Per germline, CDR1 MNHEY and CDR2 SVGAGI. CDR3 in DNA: TGTGCCAGCAGTTTGACAGGGCAAAATTCACCCCTCCACTTT. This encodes CASSLTGQNSPLHF.

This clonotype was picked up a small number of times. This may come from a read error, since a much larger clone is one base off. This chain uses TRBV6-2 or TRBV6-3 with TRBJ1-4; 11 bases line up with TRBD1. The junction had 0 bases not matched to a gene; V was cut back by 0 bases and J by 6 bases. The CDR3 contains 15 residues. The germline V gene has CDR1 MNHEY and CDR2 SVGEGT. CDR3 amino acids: CASSYSGQGDEKLFF. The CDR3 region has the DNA TGTGCCAGCAGTTACTCGGGACAGGGGGATGAAAAACTGTTTTTT.

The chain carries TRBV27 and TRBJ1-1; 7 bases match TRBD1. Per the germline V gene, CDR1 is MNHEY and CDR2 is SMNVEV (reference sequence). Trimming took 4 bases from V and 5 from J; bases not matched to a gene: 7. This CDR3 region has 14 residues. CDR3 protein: CASSSPAGGTEAFF. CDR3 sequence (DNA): TGTGCCAGCAGTTCCCCCGCAGGGGGGACTGAAGCTTTCTTT.

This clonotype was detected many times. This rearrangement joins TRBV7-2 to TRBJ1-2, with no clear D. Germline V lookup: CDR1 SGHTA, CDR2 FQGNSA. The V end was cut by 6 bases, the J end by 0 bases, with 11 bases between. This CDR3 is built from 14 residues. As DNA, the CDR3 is TGTGCCAGCAGTAACGGACTGCCTAACTATGGCTACACCTTC. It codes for CASSNGLPNYGYTF. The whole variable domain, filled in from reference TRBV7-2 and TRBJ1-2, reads GAGVSQSPSNKVTEKGKDVELRCDPISGHTALYWYRQSLGQGLEFLIYFQGNSAPDKSGLPSDRFSAERTGGSVSTLTIQRTQQEDSAVYLCASSNGLPNYGYTFGSGTRLTVV.